The 29 T cell receptor beta chains listed next were all sequenced from one sample in a study of a mutant IDH1 vaccine in newly diagnosed glioma. The assay was immunoSEQ multiplex PCR, and TCRdb's table has in-frame clones only and misses some. The sample comprises about 56,000 clones, 75% to 90% of which are singletons, and approximately 3.4% rests with the top ten. The time point: week 47, end of study. One vaccine dose held 300 ug of mutant IDH1 20-mer peptide and came with topical imiquimod. Antigens for these TCRs are unknown. The sample in question was PBMCs, obtained from a glioma patient whose treatment included an IDH1 peptide vaccine. All receptors come from a woman aged 45-60 years with glioma.

The V gene is TRBV5-5, the J gene TRBJ2-5; 12 bases fit TRBD2. V gave up 3 bases and J gave up 2 bases; unmatched junction bases: 8. CDR1 is SGHKS and CDR2 is YYEKEE in the germline V gene (reference sequence). This CDR3 has 17 amino acids. The CDR3 spells CASSSGLAGPSQETQYF. In DNA form, the CDR3 reads TGTGCCAGCAGCTCCGGACTAGCGGGGCCCTCTCAAGAGACCCAGTACTTC.

The CDR3 loop reads CASSYRTDNEQFF. DNA for the CDR3: TGTGCCAGTAGTTACCGGACAGACAATGAGCAGTTCTTC. This chain links TRBV19 with TRBJ2-1; D is perhaps TRBD1 (6 bases). Trimming stripped 5 bases from V and 5 bases from J, with 10 bases between. Germline lookup yields CDR1 LNHDA and CDR2 SQIVND (reference sequence). The CDR3 covers 13 residues.

The chain joins TRBV2 to TRBJ2-1; possibly TRBD1 for D (6 bases). Germline V CDR1 and CDR2: SNHLY, FYNNEI. The CDR3 extends over 17 amino acids. Trimming shortened V by 7 bases and J by 2 bases, and 21 bases separated the two germline ends. The CDR3 region has the DNA TGTGCCAGCATCTGGGGGCCAGGCTCTATTCCCTACAATGAGCAGTTCTTC. Translation: CASIWGPGSIPYNEQFF.

This clone is a singleton in its sample. The chain joins TRBV7-4 to TRBJ1-5; 9 bases align to TRBD1. The CDR3 is 19 amino acids. V shed 7 bases, J shed 2 bases, and the junction held 18 bases outside the gene matches. Germline V gene sequence: CDR1 SGHVT, CDR2 SQSDAQ. The CDR3 loop is CASNLFRVGTGRRNQPQHF. DNA of the CDR3: TGTGCCAGCAACCTTTTTAGAGTAGGGACAGGGCGGCGCAATCAGCCCCAGCATTTT.

The J gene is TRBJ2-6, the V gene TRBV28; D remains unclear. The CDR3 has 14 residues. Germline V gene data show CDR1 as MDHEN and CDR2 as SYDVKM. The V gene lost 5 bases and the J gene lost 0 bases, with 5 bases spanning the gap. CDR3 sequence: CASSLYSGANVLTF. The CDR3 DNA reads as TGTGCCAGCAGTCTCTACTCTGGGGCCAACGTCCTGACTTTC.

This clone occurred a few times. The J gene is TRBJ1-1, the V gene TRBV29-1; D not resolved. The CDR3 is made up of 11 amino acids. Per the germline V gene, CDR1 is SQVTM and CDR2 is ANQGSEA. Between the trimmed V and J ends, which lost 3 bases and 10 bases, there was a span of 12 bases. The CDR3 loop is CSVDERNVAFF. The CDR3 region has the DNA TGCAGCGTTGACGAGCGGAACGTAGCTTTCTTT. The complete variable domain, with remaining parts taken from reference TRBV29-1 and TRBJ1-1, reads SAVISQKPSRDICQRGTSLTIQCQVDSQVTMMFWYRQQPGQSLTLIATANQGSEATYESGFVIDKFPISRPNLTFSTLTVSNMSPEDSSIYLCSVDERNVAFFGQGTRLTVV.

The rearrangement joins TRBV9 to TRBJ2-7; 10 bases align to TRBD1. Germline V lookup: CDR1 SGDLS, CDR2 YYNGEE. The CDR3 has 13 amino acids. The trim removed 5 bases at V and 7 bases at J, leaving 6 bases unmatched. The CDR3, as DNA: TGTGCCAGCAGTTTTAGGACAGGGGGGGAGCAGTACTTC. Protein product: CASSFRTGGEQYF.

The genes are TRBV5-6 and TRBJ2-1; D is possibly TRBD2 (5 bases). This CDR3 is built from 13 residues. The V end lost 0 bases, the J end lost 8 bases, and 9 bases lay between the germline ends. Germline V gene sequence: CDR1 SGHDT, CDR2 YYEEEE. The CDR3 bases are TGTGCCAGCAGCTTGGGGGCGCGGGATGAGCAGTTCTTC. Amino acid sequence: CASSLGARDEQFF.

This clone occurred a few times. The chain employs TRBV10-2 and TRBJ2-7; 15 positions agree with TRBD2. Trimming at V came to 2 bases and at J to 5 bases, leaving 4 bases not matched to a gene. Germline assignment: CDR1 WSHSY and CDR2 SAAADI. CDR3 length equals 16 residues. CDR3 protein: CASSEAGLAGGNEQYF. DNA of the CDR3: TGCGCCAGCAGTGAGGCGGGACTAGCGGGGGGAAACGAGCAGTACTTC.

For the CDR3, the DNA is TGCGCCAGCAGCCAGAACTACAGGGGCCCCTACGAGCAGTACTTC. Its translation is CASSQNYRGPYEQYF. The rearrangement uses TRBV4-3 and TRBJ2-7; 7 positions agree with TRBD1. This CDR3 region has 15 residues. J lost 2 bases, V lost 3 bases, and 7 bases had no gene match. The germline gives CDR1 LGHNA, CDR2 YSLEER.

The rearrangement uses TRBV5-1 and TRBJ1-5; D uncertain. V shed 1 base and J shed 3 bases, with 11 bases lying between them. Germline CDR1 reads SGHRS; CDR2 reads YFSETQ. The CDR3 covers 15 residues. CDR3 nucleotides: TGCGCCAGCAGCTTGTCGGGCATGGACAATCAGCCCCAGCATTTT. It encodes CASSLSGMDNQPQHF.

The V gene is TRBV9, the J gene TRBJ1-6; tentative D call: TRBD1 (6 bases). The CDR3 has 15 residues. Germline lookup yields CDR1 SGDLS and CDR2 YYNGEE. Deletions cut 3 bases from V and 9 bases from J, with 16 bases between. CDR3 DNA sequence: TGTGCCAGCAGCGCCCGAGGGGGAGAGGGTTCACCCCTCCACTTT. Translation: CASSARGGEGSPLHF. Based on the CDR3 plus reference TRBV9 and TRBJ1-6, the full variable domain is DSGVTQTPKHLITATGQRVTLRCSPRSGDLSVYWYQQSLDQGLQFLIQYYNGEERAKGNILERFSAQQFPDLHSELNLSSLELGDSALYFCASSARGGEGSPLHFGNGTRLTVT.

V and J are TRBV4-3 and TRBJ1-3, with D perhaps matching TRBD1 (6 bases). The CDR3 contains 16 residues. Germline values: CDR1 LGHNA, CDR2 YSLEER. V was trimmed by 1 base and J by 3 bases, leaving 13 bases between them. CDR3: CASSQASAGVGNTIYF. Here the CDR3 DNA reads TGCGCCAGCAGCCAAGCCTCAGCAGGGGTTGGAAACACCATATATTTT.

The chain carries TRBV5-1 and TRBJ2-5; no firm D call. The CDR3 runs 14 residues. V was trimmed by 0 bases and J by 5 bases, leaving 11 bases between them. The germline gives CDR1 SGHRS, CDR2 YFSETQ. The CDR3 nucleotides read TGCGCCAGCAGCTTGGAAGGAGTCTGGGAGACCCAGTACTTC. It encodes CASSLEGVWETQYF.

V and J are TRBV28 and TRBJ1-1; perhaps TRBD1 as D (6 bases). CDR3 length equals 15 residues. The V end was cut by 3 bases, the J end by 1 base, with 12 bases between. CDR1 MDHEN and CDR2 SYDVKM come from the germline V gene. Written as DNA, the CDR3 is TGTGCCAGCAGTTTCTACCAGGGGAAGAACACTGAAGCTTTCTTT. It is translated as CASSFYQGKNTEAFF.

V and J are TRBV10-3 and TRBJ2-5; 10 bases match TRBD1. CDR1 and CDR2 (germline): ENHRY, SYGVKD. The junction had 8 bases not matched to a gene; V was cut back by 5 bases and J by 5 bases. The CDR3 totals 15 residues. The chain's CDR3 is CAISLDRGAGETQYF. The CDR3 DNA is TGTGCCATCAGTTTGGACAGGGGGGCGGGGGAGACCCAGTACTTC.

The rearrangement links TRBV5-1 to TRBJ2-7; D might be TRBD1 (6 bases). This CDR3 is built from 13 residues. Looked up from germline, CDR1 is SGHRS and CDR2 is YFSETQ. Trimming cost V 4 bases and J 2 bases, with 10 bases left between them. This CDR3 is CASSRDTTYEQYF. Written as DNA, the CDR3 is TGCGCCAGCAGCAGGGACACAACCTACGAGCAGTACTTC.

The V gene is TRBV2, the J gene TRBJ1-5; unclear D gene. The CDR3 sequence is 13 residues long. The ends were cut back, 6 bases at V and 3 bases at J, with 9 bases in the middle. In germline, CDR1 is SNHLY, CDR2 FYNNEI. In DNA, the CDR3 is TGTGCCAGCAGGCCCGTCCTCAATCAGCCCCAGCATTTT. Its translation is CASRPVLNQPQHF.

This chain uses TRBV30 with TRBJ1-4; TRBD1 might be the D (5 bases). Germline lookup yields CDR1 GTSNPN and CDR2 SVGIG (reference sequence). Between the trimmed V and J ends, which lost 2 bases and 7 bases, there was a span of 14 bases. CDR3 length equals 14 residues. The CDR3 DNA reads as TGTGCCTGGAGTTCAGCAGGGCTAAGTGAAAAACTGTTTTTT. The encoded protein is CAWSSAGLSEKLFF.

The chain is built from TRBV5-1 and TRBJ1-6; TRBD1 matches 7 bases. Losses at the gene ends were 3 bases for V and 10 bases for J; bases not matched to a gene: 10. Germline values: CDR1 SGHRS, CDR2 YFSETQ. The CDR3 is 15 residues long. The CDR3 reads CASSSQQGSHSPLHF. The CDR3 DNA reads as TGCGCCAGCAGCTCTCAACAGGGGTCTCACTCACCCCTCCACTTT. The entire variable domain, with the rest obtained from reference TRBV5-1 and TRBJ1-6, is as follows: KAGVTQTPRYLIKTRGQQVTLSCSPISGHRSVSWYQQTPGQGLQFLFEYFSETQRNKGNFPGRFSGRQFSNSRSEMNVSTLELGDSALYLCASSSQQGSHSPLHFGNGTRLTVT.

V gene TRBV14 combines with J gene TRBJ1-2; 8 positions match TRBD1. This CDR3 comprises 13 residues. Per germline, CDR1 SGHDN and CDR2 FVKESK. J was trimmed by 4 bases and V by 6 bases; bases with no gene match: 4. The CDR3 spells CASSHDRGYGYTF. The CDR3 DNA follows: TGTGCCAGCAGTCACGACAGGGGCTATGGCTACACCTTC. The variable domain in full, completed from reference TRBV14 and TRBJ1-2, reads EAGVTQFPSHSVIEKGQTVTLRCDPISGHDNLYWYRRVMGKEIKFLLHFVKESKQDESGMPNNRFLAERTGGTYSTLKVQPAELEDSGVYFCASSHDRGYGYTFGSGTRLTVV.

The chain couples TRBV27 to TRBJ2-7, with D unresolved. This CDR3 region has 11 residues. V was pared by 6 bases and J by 4 bases, with 7 bases between. Germline V lookup: CDR1 MNHEY, CDR2 SMNVEV (reference sequence). Here the CDR3 DNA reads TGTGCCAGCAGCGACGGTTACGAGCAGTACTTC. Its translation: CASSDGYEQYF.

The CDR3 here is CASSMGQGLDGYTF. DNA of the CDR3: TGTGCCAGTAGTATGGGACAGGGTCTCGATGGCTACACCTTC. The rearrangement uses TRBV19 and TRBJ1-2, with 9 bases lining up with TRBD1. Germline values: CDR1 LNHDA, CDR2 SQIVND (reference sequence). V lost 3 bases, J lost 6 bases, and 5 bases stayed unmatched. CDR3 length: 14 amino acids.

This chain joins TRBV2 and TRBJ2-5; no definite D call. Trimming removed 2 bases from V and 9 bases from J, with 10 bases in between. The germline V gene has CDR1 SNHLY and CDR2 FYNNEI. The CDR3 runs to 12 residues. The DNA of the CDR3 is TGTGCCAGCAGTGAATTAGAATCCGCCCAGTACTTC. It encodes CASSELESAQYF.

The gene calls are TRBV6-6 and TRBJ1-3; the D is unclear. Trimming pared 4 bases from V and 2 bases from J, leaving 12 bases between. This CDR3 contains 15 residues. Germline CDR1 MNHNY, CDR2 SVGAGI (reference sequence). The CDR3 region has the DNA TGTGCCAGCAGTTTCGACCCGAACACTGGAAACACCATATATTTT. Protein sequence: CASSFDPNTGNTIYF.

J is TRBJ1-5 and V is TRBV7-2, with no clear D. Germline V gene lookup returns CDR1 SGHTA and CDR2 FQGNSA. The CDR3 has 13 amino acids. The V gene lost 5 bases and the J gene lost 5 bases, with 10 bases spanning the gap. The CDR3 loop is CASSTGKDQPQHF. CDR3 in DNA: TGTGCCAGCAGCACGGGGAAGGATCAGCCCCAGCATTTT.

V is TRBV27 and J is TRBJ1-5; D call uncertain. Germline V gene sequence: CDR1 MNHEY, CDR2 SMNVEV (reference sequence). CDR3 length: 15 residues. Trimming took 5 bases from V and 4 from J, leaving 15 bases between them. The CDR3 loop reads CASSTRTGFNQPQHF. The DNA for the CDR3 is TGTGCCAGCAGTACCCGGACGGGATTTAATCAGCCCCAGCATTTT.

This clone was detected a few times. This chain connects TRBV19 to TRBJ1-4; D is ambiguous. Germline V lookup: CDR1 LNHDA, CDR2 SQIVND (reference sequence). V was pared by 6 bases and J by 0 bases, with 5 bases between. The CDR3 sequence is 13 residues long. The CDR3 sequence: CASRTATNEKLFF. In DNA form, the CDR3 reads TGTGCCAGTAGGACGGCAACTAATGAAAAACTGTTTTTT.

The chain links TRBV27 to TRBJ1-1, with TRBD1 matching over 7 bases. CDR1 and CDR2 from the germline V gene are MNHEY and SMNVEV (reference sequence). With 5 bases clipped from V and 4 bases from J, the junction kept 4 bases outside the gene matches. The CDR3 covers 13 residues. Here the CDR3 DNA reads TGTGCCAGCAGTAACAGGGGTGGCACTGAAGCTTTCTTT. This sequence encodes CASSNRGGTEAFF.